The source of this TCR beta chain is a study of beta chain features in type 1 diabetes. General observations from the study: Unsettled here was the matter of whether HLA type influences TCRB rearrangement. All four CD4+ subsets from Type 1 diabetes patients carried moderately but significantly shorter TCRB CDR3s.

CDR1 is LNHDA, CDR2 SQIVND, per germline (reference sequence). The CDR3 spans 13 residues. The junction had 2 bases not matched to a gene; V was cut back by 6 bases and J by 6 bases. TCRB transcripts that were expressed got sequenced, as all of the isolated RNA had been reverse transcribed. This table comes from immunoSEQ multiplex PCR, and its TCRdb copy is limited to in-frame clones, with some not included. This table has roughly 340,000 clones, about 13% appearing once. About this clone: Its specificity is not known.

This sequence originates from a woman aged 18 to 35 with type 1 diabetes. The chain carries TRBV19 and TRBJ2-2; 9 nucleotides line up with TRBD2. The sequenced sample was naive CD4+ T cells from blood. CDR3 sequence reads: CASRKREAGELFF. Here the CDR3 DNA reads TGTGCCAGTAGAAAGCGGGAGGCCGGGGAGCTGTTTTTT. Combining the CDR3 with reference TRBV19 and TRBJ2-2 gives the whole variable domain DGGITQSPKYLFRKEGQNVTLSCEQNLNHDAMYWYRQDPGQGLRLIYYSQIVNDFQKGDIAEGYSVSREKKESFPLTVTSAQKNPTAFYLCASRKREAGELFFGEGSRLTVL.